The next 29 T cell receptor beta chains were all read from a single sample in a study of T-cell memory formation after mild COVID-19. TCRdb reanalysed the 5' RACE reads using MiXCR and keeps one entry per CDR3 protein. Altogether 450,000 to 650,000 distinct CDR3 sequences are present, more than 15% being singletons, with the ten largest covering more than 10%. Sequenced: PBMCs or a T cell subset sorted from them (not recorded which). These TCRs come from an adult woman who had mild COVID-19 (a few samples of this study predate the infection). Cell type and time point are not known.

This clonotype was counted a few times. The CDR3 DNA sequence: TGTGCCAGCAGCCCGAGCCTCCTGGGATCCTCACCAGGGGTGGGCTATGGCTACACCTTC. Protein sequence: CASSPSLLGSSPGVGYGYTF. V gene TRBV7-2 combines with J gene TRBJ1-2; D is perhaps TRBD1 (6 bases). This CDR3 comprises 20 residues. Germline-derived CDR1 and CDR2 are SGHTA and FQGNSA. V was trimmed by 5 bases and J by 4 bases, leaving 32 bases between them.

This clonotype was observed a handful of times. The chain carries TRBV12-3 or TRBV12-4 and TRBJ2-3; D gene ambiguous. Trimming shortened V by 5 bases and J by 10 bases, and 16 bases separated the two germline ends. The CDR3 extends over 13 amino acids. The CDR3, as DNA: TGTGCCAGCAGTATCTACAACGAGAGATCGCAGTATTTT. It codes for CASSIYNERSQYF.

This clonotype was seen repeatedly, ten times or more. The chain couples TRBV12-3 or TRBV12-4 to TRBJ1-5, with TRBD1 as a possible D gene (5 bases). Trimming removed 5 bases at V and 7 bases at J, with 12 bases between. The CDR3 consists of 13 residues. This CDR3 is CASSRRRDQPQHF. Written as DNA, the CDR3 is TGTGCCAGCAGTCGACGACGGGACCAGCCCCAGCATTTT.

The chain is built from TRBV30 and TRBJ2-1; no clear D gene. Trimming took 0 bases from V and 9 from J, leaving 9 bases between them. CDR3 length equals 12 residues. Germline values: CDR1 GTSNPN, CDR2 SVGIG (reference sequence). CDR3 in DNA: TGTGCCTGGAGTGTACAAGTAGGTGAGCAGTTCTTC. Protein: CAWSVQVGEQFF.

The V and J genes are TRBV4-2 and TRBJ1-1; 9 bases are a match to TRBD1. The junction had 19 bases not matched to a gene; V was cut back by 3 bases and J by 5 bases. CDR1 and CDR2 (germline): LGHNA, YNFKEQ. The CDR3 is 19 amino acids. Here the CDR3 DNA reads TGTGCCAGCAGCCATACAGGGGGCAGTTTGACGGGAGGTAAAACTGAAGCTTTCTTT. It encodes CASSHTGGSLTGGKTEAFF.

The chain links TRBV12-3 or TRBV12-4 to TRBJ2-3, with D perhaps TRBD2 (6 bases). Trimming shortened V by 0 bases and J by 2 bases, and 9 bases separated the two germline ends. The CDR3 has 15 residues. CDR3 loop: CASSLAAGTTDTQYF. In DNA, the CDR3 is TGTGCCAGCAGTTTAGCTGCGGGAACCACAGATACGCAGTATTTT.

This clonotype was seen a few times. The chain couples TRBV2 to TRBJ1-2; 8 bases align to TRBD1. This CDR3 is 15 amino acids long. CDR1 is SNHLY and CDR2 is FYNNEI in the germline V gene. Trimming removed 5 bases from V and 4 bases from J; junction bases left unmatched: 9. The CDR3 DNA sequence: TGTGCCAGCAGTATCGGGGGACAGGAGATCTATGGCTACACCTTC. Translating gives CASSIGGQEIYGYTF.

J is TRBJ1-1 and V is TRBV27; D gene ambiguous. Trimming left V 3 bases short and J 0 bases short, with 8 bases between. The germline V gene encodes CDR1 MNHEY and CDR2 SMNVEV (reference sequence). The CDR3 is 14 residues long. The CDR3 DNA follows: TGTGCCAGCAGTTTCTCAAACTTGAACACTGAAGCTTTCTTT. It codes for CASSFSNLNTEAFF.

This sequence joins TRBV21-1 and TRBJ1-2; TRBD1 reflects the table's D call only, with no check against the DNA. TRBV21-1 is a documented pseudogene. This CDR3 contains 14 residues. CDR3 DNA: TGTGCCAGCAGCAGTACAGGGGGCGGGAGTGGCTACACCTTC. Protein product: CASSSTGGGSGYTF.

This clonotype has a handful of counts. The V and J genes are TRBV4-3 and TRBJ2-1, with TRBD2 identical over 13 bases. The CDR3 is made up of 17 amino acids. J was trimmed by 7 bases and V by 0 bases; bases with no gene match: 6. The germline CDR1 and CDR2 sequences are LGHNA and YSLEER. The CDR3 DNA reads TGCGCCAGCAGCCAAGATCTGGTGACTAGCGGGAGGAATGAGCAGTTCTTC. This gives the protein CASSQDLVTSGRNEQFF.

V and J are TRBV9 and TRBJ2-3; maybe TRBD2 (6 bases). The CDR3 length is 19 residues. V was trimmed by 0 bases and J by 2 bases, leaving 22 bases between them. CDR1 is SGDLS and CDR2 is YYNGEE in the germline V gene. CDR3 residues: CASSVGPGWGTSNTDTQYF. The CDR3 nucleotides read TGTGCCAGCAGCGTAGGCCCAGGTTGGGGAACTAGCAACACAGATACGCAGTATTTT.

This chain joins TRBV7-8 and TRBJ2-3; D assignment may be TRBD1 or TRBD2 (5 bases each). The CDR3 has 14 residues. Germline V CDR1 and CDR2: SGHVS, FQNEAQ. Trimming removed 3 bases from V and 2 bases from J, with 9 bases in between. Here the CDR3 DNA reads TGTGCCAGCAGCTTGGGGGACCCCACAGATACGCAGTATTTT. Its protein is CASSLGDPTDTQYF.

This clonotype was recorded a few times. V gene TRBV5-4 combines with J gene TRBJ2-1; unclear D gene. V gave up 4 bases and J gave up 1 base, with 12 bases separating them. From germline, CDR1 is SGHNT and CDR2 YYREEE (reference sequence). This CDR3 is built from 15 residues. CDR3 sequence: CASSPVGKSYNEQFF. The CDR3 region has the DNA TGTGCCAGCAGCCCGGTTGGAAAGTCCTACAATGAGCAGTTCTTC.

The chain links TRBV20-1 to TRBJ2-1; D is undetermined. Germline values: CDR1 DFQATT, CDR2 SNEGSKA (reference sequence). CDR3 size: 12 residues. V dropped 6 bases and J dropped 7 bases, with 13 bases sitting between them. In nucleotides, the CDR3 is TGCAGTGCCTACGGGCTGGCAAATGAGCAGTTCTTC. Protein: CSAYGLANEQFF.

The V call is TRBV7-6, the J call TRBJ2-1; no reliable D call. The V end was cut by 2 bases, the J end by 0 bases, with 8 bases between. The germline CDR1 and CDR2 sequences are SGHVS and FNYEAQ. The CDR3 contains 15 residues. The CDR3 protein is CASSLLPGSYNEQFF. CDR3 bases: TGTGCCAGCAGCTTACTTCCGGGCTCCTACAATGAGCAGTTCTTC.

This chain's CDR3 is CASKGQGYYGYTF. The CDR3 nucleotides are TGCGCCAGCAAGGGACAGGGATACTATGGCTACACCTTC. V is TRBV5-1 and J is TRBJ1-2, with 9 positions matching TRBD1. CDR3 length equals 13 residues. Germline V lookup: CDR1 SGHRS, CDR2 YFSETQ. V was pared by 6 bases and J by 3 bases, with 3 bases of the junction left unmatched.

The rearrangement uses TRBV4-2 and TRBJ1-2; D unclear. Deletions cut 4 bases from V and 3 bases from J, with 21 bases between. Germline assignment: CDR1 LGHNA and CDR2 YNFKEQ. This CDR3 comprises 17 residues. The CDR3 reads CASSPSIVSRRDYGYTF. The CDR3 coding sequence is TGTGCCAGCAGCCCCTCTATAGTCTCCAGGAGGGACTATGGCTACACCTTC.

This clonotype has more than one count but fewer than ten. This rearrangement joins TRBV7-2 to TRBJ2-1, with TRBD2 matching 8 bases. V lost 3 bases and J lost 4; bases outside the gene matches: 5. The germline V gene encodes CDR1 SGHTA and CDR2 FQGNSA. The CDR3 contains 15 residues. Written as DNA, the CDR3 is TGTGCCAGCAGCTTTAGCGGGGTCGGGTACAATGAGCAGTTCTTC. Translation: CASSFSGVGYNEQFF.

A few counts support this clonotype. V and J are TRBV20-1 and TRBJ1-5; weak D call: TRBD1 (5 bases). Trimming took off 7 bases at V and 1 base at J, with 8 bases between the two ends. This CDR3 contains 12 residues. In germline, CDR1 is DFQATT, CDR2 SNEGSKA (reference sequence). In DNA form, the CDR3 reads TGCAGTGGAAGGGGCAGCAATCAGCCCCAGCATTTT. Encoded protein: CSGRGSNQPQHF.

The chain combines TRBV12-3 or TRBV12-4 with TRBJ1-2; D ambiguous. The ends were cut back, 8 bases at V and 2 bases at J, with 15 bases in the middle. CDR3 length: 14 amino acids. CDR3 nucleotide sequence: TGTGCCAGCGTGCCGATGGTGGCGAACTATGGCTACACCTTC. This sequence encodes CASVPMVANYGYTF.

This clonotype turned up a few times. The chain joins TRBV19 to TRBJ1-5, with a possible D match to TRBD1 (6 bases). Germline V gives CDR1 LNHDA, CDR2 SQIVND (reference sequence). Trimming pared 5 bases from V and 8 bases from J, leaving 16 bases between. This CDR3 has 14 amino acids. Written as DNA, the CDR3 is TGTGCCAGTAGTTCCAGGGGTTATACGGAGCCCCAGCATTTT. Translated: CASSSRGYTEPQHF.

The chain is built from TRBV24-1 and TRBJ2-2; D uncertain. Trimming removed 6 bases at V and 2 bases at J, with 9 bases between. The CDR3 is 14 residues long. Per germline, CDR1 KGHDR and CDR2 SFDVKD. Here the CDR3 DNA reads TGTGCCACCAGTTACGCGGAAAACACCGGGGAGCTGTTTTTT. It is translated as CATSYAENTGELFF.

The chain uses TRBV6-2 or TRBV6-3 and TRBJ1-2, with TRBD1 matching 7 bases. The CDR3 loop spans 15 amino acids. Germline V gene sequence: CDR1 MNHEY, CDR2 SVGEGT. After removal of 6 bases from V and 6 bases from J, the junction contained 13 bases not matched to a gene. CDR3 sequence reads: CASSRSHRQGHGYTF. DNA of the CDR3: TGTGCCAGCAGCCGCAGCCATCGACAGGGACATGGCTACACCTTC.

The chain has TRBV10-2 and TRBJ2-3, with TRBD2 identical over 12 bases. Germline CDR1 is WSHSY and CDR2 is SAAADI. J was trimmed by 4 bases and V by 8 bases; bases with no gene match: 4. This CDR3 comprises 14 residues. DNA for the CDR3: TGCGCCAGCTCGACTAGCGGGAGTGCAGATACGCAGTATTTT. This gives the protein CASSTSGSADTQYF.

This clonotype turned up a few times. The chain has TRBV20-1 and TRBJ1-2, with D possibly TRBD1 on 5 matching bases. Germline CDR1 is DFQATT and CDR2 is SNEGSKA (reference sequence). The CDR3 runs 16 residues. V gave up 0 bases and J gave up 6 bases, with 20 bases separating them. The CDR3 sequence: CSARDPMGMPGDGYTF. For the CDR3, the DNA is TGCAGTGCTAGAGATCCGATGGGGATGCCGGGGGATGGCTACACCTTC.

The gene calls are TRBV19 and TRBJ1-2; D remains ambiguous. The CDR3 covers 13 residues. Germline CDR1 LNHDA, CDR2 SQIVND (reference sequence). The germline V and J ends were trimmed by 6 bases and 0 bases, with 8 bases remaining between them. CDR3 sequence (DNA): TGTGCCAGTAGGTCGGGGTCTAACTATGGCTACACCTTC. Translating it yields CASRSGSNYGYTF. Together with reference TRBV19 and TRBJ1-2, the CDR3 gives the full variable domain: DGGITQSPKYLFRKEGQNVTLSCEQNLNHDAMYWYRQDPGQGLRLIYYSQIVNDFQKGDIAEGYSVSREKKESFPLTVTSAQKNPTAFYLCASRSGSNYGYTFGSGTRLTVV.

About this clonotype itself: The junction does not match germline at one end; this may be a read error. The rearrangement uses TRBV29-1 and TRBJ1-2, with D possibly being TRBD1 (5 bases). Germline V gives CDR1 SQVTM, CDR2 ANQGSEA. CDR3 size: 13 residues. The CDR3 reads CSIDGAQNYGYTF. The CDR3, as DNA: TGCAGCATTGATGGGGCGCAGAACTATGGCTACACCTTC.

V and J are TRBV6-5 and TRBJ2-1; 7 nucleotides line up with TRBD2. The length of the CDR3 is 16 residues. From germline, CDR1 is MNHEY and CDR2 SVGAGI. With V trimmed by 5 bases and J by 2 bases, 9 bases remained unmatched. CDR3 in DNA: TGTGCCAGCAGTGCCGTTCCGGCGGGGGCCTACAATGAGCAGTTCTTC. This translates into CASSAVPAGAYNEQFF.

The chain couples TRBV20-1 to TRBJ1-4, with 7 positions matching TRBD1. The CDR3 spans 13 residues. Germline CDR1 reads DFQATT; CDR2 reads SNEGSKA (reference sequence). V shed 7 bases and J 7 bases; nucleotides not matched to a gene: 9. This chain's CDR3 is CSVAGTVSEKLFF. CDR3 sequence (DNA): TGCAGTGTCGCCGGGACAGTGAGTGAAAAACTGTTTTTT.